Described below is a single T cell receptor (beta chain) sequence and its context. The antigen remains undetermined. These data belong to a study of T cell responses to AZD1222 COVID-19 vaccine. Study-wide background: Analysis merged second doses at about 4 or about 12 weeks.

Points from the study as a whole: At baseline, just five or six AZD1222 recipients tested seropositive. Targeting of unmutated variant regions was reportedly seen in nearly half of spike-specific TCRs. Vaccine-associated CD4 TCRs spanned spike, dominant at 160-218 and 743-854.

There are 12 residues in the CDR3. CDR1 and CDR2 from the germline V gene are SQVTM and ANQGSEA. The germline V and J ends were trimmed by 3 bases and 2 bases, with 7 bases remaining between them. Sequenced by immunoSEQ multiplex PCR; TCRdb stores in-frame clones only, minus some. The sample lists about 130,000 clones, 84% occurring once. This chain joins TRBV29-1 and TRBJ1-2; D gene ambiguous. This receptor was obtained from an adult in good health. This specimen consisted of peripheral blood, obtained on day 0 of AZD1222 vaccination. CDR3 nucleotide sequence: TGCAGCGTTGAGGAAGCGAACTATGGCTACACCTTC. This sequence encodes CSVEEANYGYTF.